One sample yielded the 4 T cell receptor beta chains listed below, sequenced in a study of human T cells and chemical hapten exposure. Time point here: pre-sensitization, week 0. The treatment is: therapeutic diphenylcyclopropenone sensitization with weekly scalp DPC. Each CDR3 protein gets one entry after TCRdb re-called the RACE reads with MiXCR. The sample yields about 260,000 distinct CDR3 sequences, about 8.1% seen once. Sequencing was performed on whole blood, taken in connection with sensitization to the hapten diphenylcyclopropenone (DPC). These receptors were collected from a woman aged 40 to 55 with alopecia areata. Some clones in this sample may be carry-over from other donors' samples.

This clonotype was seen at least ten times. This chain uses TRBV7-9 with TRBJ2-7; D remains unclear. The V end was cut by 5 bases, the J end by 2 bases, with 16 bases between. CDR3 length equals 15 residues. The germline V gene encodes CDR1 SEHNR and CDR2 FQNEAQ (reference sequence). CDR3 nucleotides: TGTGCCAGCAGCCTCCGGGCTTCTAACCCCTACGAGCAGTACTTC. Translated: CASSLRASNPYEQYF.

CDR3: CASSESWDEQFF. CDR3 DNA sequence: TGTGCCAGCAGTGAATCCTGGGATGAGCAGTTCTTC. V gene TRBV6-1 combines with J gene TRBJ2-1; no clear D. V was cut by 2 bases and J by 8 bases, with 7 bases left in between. In germline, CDR1 is MNHNS, CDR2 SASEGT. The length of the CDR3 is 12 residues.

Only a few counts were recorded for this clonotype. The rearrangement joins TRBV7-2 to TRBJ2-5, with D tentatively TRBD2 (6 bases). Germline CDR1 is SGHTA and CDR2 is FQGNSA. The CDR3 covers 13 residues. Trimming took off 6 bases at V and 4 bases at J, with 12 bases between the two ends. In nucleotides, the CDR3 is TGTGCCAGCAGGAGGGCGGGGAGAGAGACCCAGTACTTC. This translates into CASRRAGRETQYF.

This clonotype appeared many times. The gene calls are TRBV7-9 and TRBJ1-6; TRBD1 aligns across 9 bases. V lost 4 bases to trimming and J lost 10 bases; unmatched junction nucleotides: 5. The CDR3 is made up of 14 amino acids. CDR1 and CDR2 from the germline V gene are SEHNR and FQNEAQ (reference sequence). The CDR3 protein is CASSYGQGRSPLHF. CDR3 nucleotide sequence: TGTGCCAGCAGCTACGGACAGGGGAGGTCACCCCTCCACTTT.